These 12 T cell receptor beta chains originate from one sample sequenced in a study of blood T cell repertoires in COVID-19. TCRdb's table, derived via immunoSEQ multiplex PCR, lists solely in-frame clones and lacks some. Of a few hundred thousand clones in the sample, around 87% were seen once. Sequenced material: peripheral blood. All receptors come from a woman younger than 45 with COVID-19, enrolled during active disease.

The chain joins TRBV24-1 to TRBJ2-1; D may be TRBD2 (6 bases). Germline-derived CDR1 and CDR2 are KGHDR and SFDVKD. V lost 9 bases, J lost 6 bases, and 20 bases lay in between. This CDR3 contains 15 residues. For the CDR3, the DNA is TGTGCCACCGGTGTAGGAGGCGCGGGACGCAATGAGCAGTTCTTC. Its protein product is CATGVGGAGRNEQFF.

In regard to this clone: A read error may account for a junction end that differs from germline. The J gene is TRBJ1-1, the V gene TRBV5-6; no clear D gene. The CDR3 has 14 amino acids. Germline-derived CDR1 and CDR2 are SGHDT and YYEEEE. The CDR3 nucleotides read TGTGCCAGCAGTTACCAAACGGTGAACGCTGAAGCTTTCTTT. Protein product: CASSYQTVNAEAFF.

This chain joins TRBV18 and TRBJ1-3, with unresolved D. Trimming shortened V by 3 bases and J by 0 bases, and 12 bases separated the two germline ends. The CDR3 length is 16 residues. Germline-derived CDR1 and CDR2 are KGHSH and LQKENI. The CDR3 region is CASSPSSVNSGNTIYF. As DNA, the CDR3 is TGTGCCAGCTCACCTAGCTCGGTCAACTCTGGAAACACCATATATTTT. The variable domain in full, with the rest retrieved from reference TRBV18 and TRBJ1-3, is NAGVMQNPRHLVRRRGQEARLRCSPMKGHSHVYWYRQLPEEGLKFMVYLQKENIIDESGMPKERFSAEFPKEGPSILRIQQVVRGDSAAYFCASSPSSVNSGNTIYFGEGSWLTVV.

CDR3 in DNA: TGCGCCAGCAGCCAAGAGGGACTAGCTGAGCAGTTCTTC. As protein: CASSQEGLAEQFF. This chain links TRBV4-1 with TRBJ2-1, with TRBD2 matching 9 bases. V lost 0 bases, J lost 9 bases, and 0 bases stayed unmatched. The CDR3 runs 13 residues. CDR1 and CDR2 (germline): MGHRA, YSYEKL.

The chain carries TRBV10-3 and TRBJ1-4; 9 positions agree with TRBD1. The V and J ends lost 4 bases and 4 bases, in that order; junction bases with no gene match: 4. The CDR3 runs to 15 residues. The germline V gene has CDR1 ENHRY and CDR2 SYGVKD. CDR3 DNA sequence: TGTGCCATCAGTGGACAGGGGGGGAGTAATGAAAAACTGTTTTTT. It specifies CAISGQGGSNEKLFF.

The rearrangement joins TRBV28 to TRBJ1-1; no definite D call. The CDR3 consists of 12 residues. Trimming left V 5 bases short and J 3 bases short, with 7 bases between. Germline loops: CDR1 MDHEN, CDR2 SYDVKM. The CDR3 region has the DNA TGTGCCAGCAGTCAGGTCCACACTGAAGCTTTCTTT. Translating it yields CASSQVHTEAFF.

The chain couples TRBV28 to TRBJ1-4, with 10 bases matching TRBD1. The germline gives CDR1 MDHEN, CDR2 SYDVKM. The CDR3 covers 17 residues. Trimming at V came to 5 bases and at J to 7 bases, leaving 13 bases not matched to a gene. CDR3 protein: CASSPITRQGAGEKLFF. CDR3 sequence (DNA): TGTGCCAGCAGTCCCATAACCAGACAGGGGGCAGGTGAAAAACTGTTTTTT.

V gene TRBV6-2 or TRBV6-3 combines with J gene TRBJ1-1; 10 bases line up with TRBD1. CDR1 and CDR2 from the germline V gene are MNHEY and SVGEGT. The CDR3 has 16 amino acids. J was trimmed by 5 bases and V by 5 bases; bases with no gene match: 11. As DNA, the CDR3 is TGTGCCAGCAGTACCGCCGGGACAGGGGTAGGAACTGAAGCTTTCTTT. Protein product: CASSTAGTGVGTEAFF.

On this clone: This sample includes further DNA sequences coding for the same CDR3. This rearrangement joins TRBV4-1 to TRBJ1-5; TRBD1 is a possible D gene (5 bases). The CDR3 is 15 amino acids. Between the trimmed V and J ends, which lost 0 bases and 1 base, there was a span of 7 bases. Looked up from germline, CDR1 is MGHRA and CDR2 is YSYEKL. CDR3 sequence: CASSQEGGSNQPQHF. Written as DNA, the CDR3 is TGCGCCAGCAGCCAAGAGGGGGGGAGCAATCAGCCCCAGCATTTT.

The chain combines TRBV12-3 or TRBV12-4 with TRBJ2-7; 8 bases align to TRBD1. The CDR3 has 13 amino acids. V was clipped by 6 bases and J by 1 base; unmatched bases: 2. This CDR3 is CASRGTGSYEQYF. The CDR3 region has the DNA TGTGCCAGCAGGGGGACAGGATCCTACGAGCAGTACTTC.

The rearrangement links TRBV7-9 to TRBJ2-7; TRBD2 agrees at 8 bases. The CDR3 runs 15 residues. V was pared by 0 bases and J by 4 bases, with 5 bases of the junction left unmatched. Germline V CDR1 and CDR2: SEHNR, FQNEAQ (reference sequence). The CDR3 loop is CASSLASGNLYEQYF. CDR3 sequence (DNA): TGTGCCAGCAGCTTAGCTAGCGGGAATCTGTACGAGCAGTACTTC. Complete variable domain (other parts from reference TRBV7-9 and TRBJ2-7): DTGVSQNPRHKITKRGQNVTFRCDPISEHNRLYWYRQTLGQGPEFLTYFQNEAQLEKSRLLSDRFSAERPKGSFSTLEIQRTEQGDSAMYLCASSLASGNLYEQYFGPGTRLTVT.

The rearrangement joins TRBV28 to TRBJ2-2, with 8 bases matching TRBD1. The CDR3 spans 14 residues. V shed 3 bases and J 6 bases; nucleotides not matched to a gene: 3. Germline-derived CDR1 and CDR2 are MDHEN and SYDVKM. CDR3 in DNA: TGTGCCAGCAGTTTCGAACAGGGGGCCGGGGAGCTGTTTTTT. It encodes CASSFEQGAGELFF. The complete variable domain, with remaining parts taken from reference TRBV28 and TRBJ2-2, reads DVKVTQSSRYLVKRTGEKVFLECVQDMDHENMFWYRQDPGLGLRLIYFSYDVKMKEKGDIPEGYSVSREKKERFSLILESASTNQTSMYLCASSFEQGAGELFFGEGSRLTVL.